This record looks at one T cell receptor (beta chain) sequence and its context. It is likely a read error: a sequence one base away is far more abundant. cDNA synthesis used a TRAV/TRBV-specific primer set for both chains. TCRs underwent about 22 PCR cycles of amplification with a constant-region primer and V-primer adapter. By in vitro transcription, the isolated mRNA was amplified. TCRdb used MiXCR to reprocess the reads, holding one entry per CDR3 protein. The data hold roughly 30,000 distinct CDR3 sequences, with under 55% observed a single time. This entry is derived from a study of low-dose radiotherapy and immunotherapy resistance in tumors. In the study overall: Cyclophosphamide went in intravenously at 200 mg/m2 every two weeks, one day before radiation and immunotherapy.

This sample's time point: after trial treatment. Stated treatment: LDRT plus nivolumab, ipilimumab, low-dose cyclophosphamide and aspirin (RACIN trial). The treatment that donors received included nivolumab, ipilimumab, aspirin, low-dose cyclophosphamide and low-dose radiotherapy. This CDR3 has 12 amino acids. Looked up from germline, CDR1 is SQVTM and CDR2 is ANQGSEA. The TCR comes from a male donor with gallbladder cancer. The V and J genes are TRBV29-1 and TRBJ2-4; possible D gene TRBD1, 6 bases. The J call may be wrong; the DNA end is better matched by TRBJ2-7. Specimen: PBMCs, collected after low-dose radiotherapy plus immunotherapy. CDR3 region: CSAHEQGNEQYF. The DNA for the CDR3 is TGCAGCGCCCACGAACAGGGAAACGAGCAGTACTTC.